Each of the 26 T cell receptor beta chains below was sequenced from the same sample in a study of T-cell memory formation after mild COVID-19. One entry per CDR3 protein results from TCRdb running MiXCR on the 5' RACE reads. In the table there are under 60,000 distinct CDR3 sequences, roughly 9% of which are singletons. Input material: PBMCs or a T cell subset sorted from them (not recorded which). The receptors originated from an adult woman who had mild COVID-19 (a few samples of this study predate the infection). Cell type and time point are not known.

This chain joins TRBV7-9 and TRBJ1-3, with 8 bases that match TRBD1. CDR1 is SEHNR, CDR2 FQNEAQ, per germline (reference sequence). The CDR3 loop spans 17 amino acids. With V trimmed by 5 bases and J by 0 bases, 9 bases remained unmatched. The chain's CDR3 is CASSDRGSTFSGNTIYF. In DNA form, the CDR3 reads TGTGCCAGCAGCGACAGGGGATCCACCTTCTCTGGAAACACCATATATTTT.

This clonotype showed up just a few times. The chain carries TRBV6-6 and TRBJ2-1; TRBD1 matches at 8 bases. This CDR3 has 14 amino acids. In germline, CDR1 is MNHNY, CDR2 SVGAGI (reference sequence). V was clipped by 5 bases and J by 3 bases; unmatched bases: 3. CDR3: CASSATGGYNEQFF. The CDR3 nucleotides are TGTGCCAGCAGTGCAACAGGGGGCTACAATGAGCAGTTCTTC.

The chain uses TRBV10-3 and TRBJ1-6; 7 bases are shared with TRBD1. Per germline, CDR1 ENHRY and CDR2 SYGVKD. The CDR3 runs 13 residues. With V trimmed by 5 bases and J by 10 bases, 5 bases remained unmatched. The DNA for the CDR3 is TGTGCCATCAGTCCAGGGGGAGGCTCACCCCTCCACTTT. Amino acid sequence: CAISPGGGSPLHF.

This clonotype was seen more than once but under ten times. The chain joins TRBV7-3 to TRBJ2-1; TRBD2 aligns across 10 bases. This CDR3 spans 14 amino acids. J gave up 15 bases and V 4 bases, and 12 bases lay outside the gene matches. CDR1 is SGHTA and CDR2 is FQGTGA in the germline V gene. The DNA of the CDR3 is TGTGCCAGCAGCTCGACGCCGTCTAGCGGGAGTCTGTTCTTC. Its protein is CASSSTPSSGSLFF.

The CDR3 region is CNPLAVTYNEQFF. In nucleotides, the CDR3 is TGCAATCCCCTAGCAGTAACTTACAATGAGCAGTTCTTC. The V gene is TRBV20-1, the J gene TRBJ2-1, with D possibly being TRBD2 (5 bases). This CDR3 is 13 amino acids long. Germline V gene data show CDR1 as DFQATT and CDR2 as SNEGSKA (reference sequence).

J is TRBJ1-2 and V is TRBV18; the match to TRBD1 covers 7 bases. This CDR3 is 12 amino acids long. The V gene's germline CDR1 is KGHSH and CDR2 LQKENI. Unmatched junction bases numbered 2, after V lost 4 bases and J lost 6 bases. This CDR3 reads CASSRQGDGYTF. In nucleotides, the CDR3 is TGTGCCAGCTCACGACAGGGCGATGGCTACACCTTC.

The chain uses TRBV2 and TRBJ1-5; D call uncertain. The CDR3 has 15 residues. Trimming shortened V by 6 bases and J by 1 base, and 13 bases separated the two germline ends. Germline V gene lookup returns CDR1 SNHLY and CDR2 FYNNEI. In nucleotides, the CDR3 is TGTGCCAGCAGAAACAACGACGGAAGCAATCAGCCCCAGCATTTT. Residues: CASRNNDGSNQPQHF.

This clonotype appeared a few times. This chain links TRBV13 with TRBJ2-1; maybe TRBD2 (6 bases). The CDR3 has 14 amino acids. V lost 4 bases and J lost 8, with 15 bases in between. Germline assignment: CDR1 PRHDT and CDR2 FYEKMQ (reference sequence). The CDR3 DNA reads as TGTGCCAGCAGCTCATCGCCGTCTAGCGATGAGCAGTTCTTC. This sequence encodes CASSSSPSSDEQFF.

The chain joins TRBV7-6 to TRBJ2-5; 8 bases are a match to TRBD1. The CDR3 is 15 residues long. From germline, CDR1 is SGHVS and CDR2 FNYEAQ. Trimming at V came to 4 bases and at J to 3 bases, leaving 7 bases not matched to a gene. The CDR3 sequence is CASSSGDRLEETQYF. The CDR3 DNA sequence: TGTGCCAGCAGCTCGGGGGACAGGTTGGAAGAGACCCAGTACTTC.

This clonotype occurred many times. This chain joins TRBV12-3 or TRBV12-4 and TRBJ2-7; D not resolved. The CDR3 has 15 amino acids. Trimming stripped 4 bases from V and 2 bases from J, with 15 bases between. CDR3 in amino acids: CASSSSAKRTYEQYF. The CDR3 coding sequence is TGTGCCAGCAGTTCAAGCGCAAAAAGAACCTACGAGCAGTACTTC.

This clonotype was detected ten times or more. The chain recombines TRBV5-4 with TRBJ2-5; 9 bases align to TRBD2. Trimming cost V 3 bases and J 1 base; bases outside gene matches: 4. The CDR3 is 15 amino acids. Germline V CDR1 and CDR2: SGHNT, YYREEE (reference sequence). CDR3 DNA sequence: TGTGCCAGCAGCTCAGCGGGGGGACTCCAAGAGACCCAGTACTTC. Its translation: CASSSAGGLQETQYF.

This clonotype has just a few counts. The J gene is TRBJ2-1, the V gene TRBV30; 8 bases match TRBD2. CDR3 length equals 15 residues. The trim removed 2 bases at V and 7 bases at J, leaving 10 bases unmatched. Germline assignment: CDR1 GTSNPN and CDR2 SVGIG (reference sequence). The DNA for the CDR3 is TGTGCCTGGAGTAAGGGGTCTAGCGGGTTGAATGAGCAGTTCTTC. Residues: CAWSKGSSGLNEQFF.

This clonotype showed up many times. V and J are TRBV5-6 and TRBJ1-1; the D gene is possibly TRBD1 (6 bases). There are 15 residues in the CDR3. V was trimmed by 3 bases and J by 7 bases, leaving 19 bases between them. Per the germline V gene, CDR1 is SGHDT and CDR2 is YYEEEE. The CDR3: CASSSRVGQRYEAFF. The CDR3 nucleotides are TGTGCCAGCAGCTCCCGGGTAGGACAGCGCTATGAAGCTTTCTTT.

By its share, this clonotype is medium-sized. This rearrangement joins TRBV4-2 to TRBJ1-1, with 9 bases identical to TRBD1. V trimming: 2 bases; J trimming: 4 bases; junction bases outside the gene matches: 5. Per germline, CDR1 LGHNA and CDR2 YNFKEQ. This CDR3 has 15 residues. CDR3 coding DNA: TGTGCCAGCAGCCAACCGGACAGGGGTTTCACTGAAGCTTTCTTT. It translates to CASSQPDRGFTEAFF.

This sequence joins TRBV5-1 and TRBJ2-5, with 9 bases lining up with TRBD1. With 3 bases clipped from V and 2 bases from J, the junction kept 8 bases outside the gene matches. The V gene's germline CDR1 is SGHRS and CDR2 YFSETQ. This CDR3 is 16 amino acids long. The CDR3 sequence is CASSSAGTGIQETQYF. CDR3 coding DNA: TGCGCCAGCAGCTCCGCTGGGACAGGGATTCAAGAGACCCAGTACTTC. Full variable domain (missing parts from reference TRBV5-1 and TRBJ2-5): KAGVTQTPRYLIKTRGQQVTLSCSPISGHRSVSWYQQTPGQGLQFLFEYFSETQRNKGNFPGRFSGRQFSNSRSEMNVSTLELGDSALYLCASSSAGTGIQETQYFGPGTRLLVL.

A few counts support this clonotype. The chain uses TRBV6-2 or TRBV6-3 and TRBJ2-7; TRBD1 is a possible D gene (7 bases). CDR1 MNHEY and CDR2 SVGEGT come from the germline V gene. The CDR3 has 16 amino acids. Trimming removed 0 bases at V and 3 bases at J, with 15 bases between. The CDR3 loop reads CASSYSSQGGFYEQYF. CDR3 bases: TGTGCCAGCAGTTACTCGAGTCAGGGGGGCTTCTACGAGCAGTACTTC.

V gene TRBV10-3 combines with J gene TRBJ2-2, with D tentatively TRBD2 (6 bases). The CDR3 loop spans 15 amino acids. CDR1 is ENHRY and CDR2 is SYGVKD in the germline V gene. V gave up 3 bases and J gave up 3 bases, with 11 bases separating them. The chain's CDR3 is CAISESGGYTGELFF. Written as DNA, the CDR3 is TGTGCCATCAGTGAAAGCGGAGGGTACACCGGGGAGCTGTTTTTT.

This clonotype was detected a few times. The rearrangement links TRBV24-1 to TRBJ2-1; TRBD2 agrees at 13 bases. J gave up 3 bases and V 3 bases, and 10 bases lay outside the gene matches. The CDR3 runs 19 residues. From germline, CDR1 is KGHDR and CDR2 SFDVKD. This chain's CDR3 is CATSDNAWTSGSIYNEQFF. For the CDR3, the DNA is TGTGCCACCAGTGATAATGCGTGGACTAGCGGGAGTATCTACAATGAGCAGTTCTTC.

This clonotype was found a few times. In DNA form, the CDR3 reads TGTGCCAGCAGTGGGTTCTACCGGGCCACCGGCCCGAATGAGCAGTTCTTC. Protein: CASSGFYRATGPNEQFF. The chain couples TRBV6-1 to TRBJ2-1; D is undetermined. This CDR3 region has 17 residues. V was pared by 4 bases and J by 7 bases, with 23 bases between. The germline V gene has CDR1 MNHNS and CDR2 SASEGT.

The chain couples TRBV6-2 or TRBV6-3 to TRBJ1-2; 8 bases are a match to TRBD1. This CDR3 has 17 residues. The V segment lost 0 bases and the J segment 2 bases; nucleotides outside the gene matches: 8. The V gene's germline CDR1 is MNHEY and CDR2 SVGEGT. The CDR3 DNA reads as TGTGCCAGCAGTTACTCGGTGACAGGGGCCTTGAACTATGGCTACACCTTC. It encodes CASSYSVTGALNYGYTF.

This clonotype was counted a few times. The chain has TRBV20-1 and TRBJ2-3, with 9 nucleotides matching TRBD2. CDR3 size: 14 residues. V lost 3 bases, J lost 2 bases, and 3 bases stayed unmatched. Per germline, CDR1 DFQATT and CDR2 SNEGSKA (reference sequence). The CDR3 coding sequence is TGCAGTGCTAGGAGCGGGGGGTCCACAGATACGCAGTATTTT. It translates to CSARSGGSTDTQYF.

This clonotype was detected ten times or more. The chain carries TRBV20-1 and TRBJ1-5, with D maybe TRBD1 (5 bases). The V end was cut by 3 bases, the J end by 2 bases, with 11 bases between. CDR1 and CDR2 (germline): DFQATT, SNEGSKA (reference sequence). The CDR3 has 14 residues. The CDR3 reads CSARGLGGNQPQHF. For the CDR3, the DNA is TGCAGTGCTAGGGGCCTAGGGGGCAATCAGCCCCAGCATTTT.

This chain joins TRBV5-1 and TRBJ2-5; a weak D match, TRBD2 (6 bases). Germline CDR1 is SGHRS and CDR2 is YFSETQ. The CDR3 contains 12 residues. Between the trimmed V and J ends, which lost 5 bases and 3 bases, there was a span of 8 bases. CDR3 sequence (DNA): TGCGCCAGCAGACCGGGGGAAGAGACCCAGTACTTC. It encodes CASRPGEETQYF. Full variable domain (missing parts from reference TRBV5-1 and TRBJ2-5): KAGVTQTPRYLIKTRGQQVTLSCSPISGHRSVSWYQQTPGQGLQFLFEYFSETQRNKGNFPGRFSGRQFSNSRSEMNVSTLELGDSALYLCASRPGEETQYFGPGTRLLVL.

This clonotype has just a few counts. DNA for the CDR3: TGTGCCAGCAGTTCAGGCGTCCCTTTTTCCCTCGCCGCTTTCTTT. Its translation: CASSSGVPFSLAAFF. The V and J genes are TRBV28 and TRBJ1-1; D remains unclear. Trimming removed 4 bases from V and 11 bases from J, with 23 bases in between. The germline gives CDR1 MDHEN, CDR2 SYDVKM. The CDR3 consists of 15 residues.

On this clonotype: Compared with germline, one end of the junction differs, possibly owing to a read error. The CDR3 region has the DNA TGTGCAACCAGTGATCGGGACAGGGGGTTCCACAGAGGGAGCGGGAGGGCCGCAGATACGCAGTATTTT. Its translation is CATSDRDRGFHRGSGRAADTQYF. The J gene is TRBJ2-3, the V gene TRBV24-1; D may be TRBD1 (11 bases). Germline CDR1 is KGHDR and CDR2 is SFDVKD. The CDR3 has 23 residues.

This clonotype was seen at least ten times. The rearrangement links TRBV6-5 to TRBJ2-3; TRBD2 is a possible D gene (6 bases). CDR3 length: 14 amino acids. V was shortened by 6 bases and J by 5 bases, with 15 bases between the two germline ends. CDR1 MNHEY and CDR2 SVGAGI come from the germline V gene. The CDR3 nucleotides are TGTGCCAGCAGCTTAGCGGTCCGGGAAGATACGCAGTATTTT. It specifies CASSLAVREDTQYF.